Following are 7 T cell receptor beta chains from one sample sequenced in a study of cytomegalovirus exposure and HLA in healthy donors. Vbeta (60) and Jbeta (13) primers were used in the PCR. Assay used: immunoSEQ multiplex PCR; TCRdb lists only in-frame clones, some missing. The table has some 130,000 clones, 70% to 80% seen once. Sequenced material: PBMCs. The receptors shown here come from a woman in her forties or fifties in good health and CMV-seronegative.

The chain employs TRBV5-4 and TRBJ1-5, with a weak D call TRBD1 (5 bases). There are 14 residues in the CDR3. Germline CDR1 is SGHNT and CDR2 is YYREEE (reference sequence). V was shortened by 4 bases and J by 2 bases, with 10 bases between the two germline ends. The CDR3 DNA follows: TGTGCCAGCAGCATAGGAGGGGGCAATCAGCCCCAGCATTTT. Encoded protein: CASSIGGGNQPQHF.

This clone showed up just a few times. The chain recombines TRBV11-3 with TRBJ2-3; 7 nucleotides agree with TRBD2. The germline V gene has CDR1 SGHNT and CDR2 YENEEA. V trimming: 5 bases; J trimming: 2 bases; junction bases outside the gene matches: 4. The CDR3 totals 14 residues. The CDR3 loop is CASSPSGYTDTQYF. As DNA, the CDR3 is TGTGCCAGCAGCCCTAGCGGCTACACAGATACGCAGTATTTT.

This CDR3 is CASSRSGRAGQYF. The CDR3 coding sequence is TGTGCCAGCAGCCGTAGCGGGAGGGCCGGGCAGTACTTC. The chain uses TRBV28 and TRBJ2-7, with TRBD2 identical over 11 bases. The CDR3 runs 13 residues. J gave up 9 bases and V 6 bases, and 7 bases lay outside the gene matches. CDR1 is MDHEN, CDR2 SYDVKM, per germline.

The genes are TRBV9 and TRBJ2-2; 8 nucleotides match TRBD1. V trimming: 3 bases; J trimming: 6 bases; junction bases outside the gene matches: 7. This CDR3 contains 15 residues. Germline V gives CDR1 SGDLS, CDR2 YYNGEE. Here the CDR3 DNA reads TGTGCCAGCAGCGGCAGGGGGCTAAGCGCCGGGGAGCTGTTTTTT. It yields the protein CASSGRGLSAGELFF. The entire variable domain, with the rest obtained from reference TRBV9 and TRBJ2-2, is as follows: DSGVTQTPKHLITATGQRVTLRCSPRSGDLSVYWYQQSLDQGLQFLIQYYNGEERAKGNILERFSAQQFPDLHSELNLSSLELGDSALYFCASSGRGLSAGELFFGEGSRLTVL.

DNA of the CDR3: TGTGCCAGCAGCCAAGATCGAGGCCCGGTGTGGACCCAGTACTTC. Encoded protein: CASSQDRGPVWTQYF. The chain links TRBV4-2 to TRBJ2-5; D call uncertain. Germline CDR1 and CDR2: LGHNA and YNFKEQ. V was cut by 0 bases and J by 7 bases, with 15 bases left in between. This CDR3 has 15 amino acids.

This clone was found a few times. This sequence joins TRBV18 and TRBJ2-3; TRBD2 aligns across 8 bases. The CDR3 contains 17 residues. After removal of 3 bases from V and 0 bases from J, the junction contained 8 bases not matched to a gene. The germline V gene encodes CDR1 KGHSH and CDR2 LQKENI. DNA of the CDR3: TGTGCCAGCTCACCGCTAGCGGGCTCTTCTAGCACAGATACGCAGTATTTT. Protein: CASSPLAGSSSTDTQYF.

The V and J genes are TRBV25-1 and TRBJ1-4; TRBD1 agrees at 8 bases. The J segment lost 3 bases and the V segment lost 5 bases, leaving 5 bases of the junction unmatched. This CDR3 comprises 15 residues. Germline-derived CDR1 and CDR2 are MGHDK and SYGVNS. CDR3 DNA: TGTGCCAGCAGTATCCGGACAGGGTCTAATGAAAAACTGTTTTTT. This codes for CASSIRTGSNEKLFF.